These T cell receptor beta chains were read from a single sample in a study of graft-versus-host responses after intestinal transplantation. The assay was immunoSEQ multiplex PCR, and TCRdb's table has in-frame clones only and misses some. This table holds fewer than 25,000 clones, 40% found once. Sequencing used alloreactive CD4+ T cells from a mixed lymphocyte reaction culture, obtained before intestinal transplant. These receptors all stem from a human patient who received an intestinal transplant. The CDR3 runs from the conserved cysteine through the conserved F or W. A D gene is named only where the DNA matches it firmly.

v_gene	d_gene	j_gene	CDR3aa
TRBV11-1	-	TRBJ1-6	CASSLRPSHNSPLHF
TRBV2	-	TRBJ2-1	CASSEYSVSYNEQFF
TRBV4-1	-	TRBJ1-5	CASSQDHPVYSLSNQPQHF
TRBV29-1	TRBD1	TRBJ2-1	CSVGDRSYNEQFF
TRBV5-6	TRBD1	TRBJ2-7	CASSSGQGAREQYF
TRBV5-1	TRBD1	TRBJ2-1	CASSLAGTGHYNEQFF
TRBV4-1	TRBD1	TRBJ1-4	CASSESRGQGEKLFF
TRBV7-3	TRBD2	TRBJ2-7	CASSLTTGTSGGKSSYEQYF
TRBV18	-	TRBJ2-5	CASSPLETQYF
TRBV28	TRBD2	TRBJ2-5	CASSSLAGGNQETQYF
TRBV6-5	-	TRBJ2-6	CASSYRGGSGANVLTF
TRBV6-5	-	TRBJ1-5	CASSTGKNQPQHF
TRBV5-6	-	TRBJ1-5	CASSLRQGRPQHF
TRBV7-2	TRBD1	TRBJ1-4	CASSLGGQGRREKLFF
TRBV23-1	-	TRBJ2-5	CASSQSTEAIAGTETQYF
TRBV19	-	TRBJ1-1	CASSILREAFF
TRBV18	TRBD2	TRBJ2-1	CASSPWGAGGNEQFF
TRBV6-1	TRBD2	TRBJ2-1	CASESGLAGFGEQFF
TRBV19	-	TRBJ1-4	CASSILRGRNEKLFF
TRBV7-9	-	TRBJ2-3	CASRTLGSGSTDTQYF
TRBV6-5	TRBD2	TRBJ2-5	CASTDGLAGLKTQYF
TRBV7-2	TRBD2	TRBJ2-7	CASSWGLAAYEQYF
TRBV7-2	TRBD1	TRBJ2-3	CASCRDRAEDTQYF
TRBV30	TRBD1	TRBJ2-7	CAWNRGRVYEQYF
TRBV29-1	TRBD1	TRBJ2-7	CSVAGTASYEQYF
TRBV6-6	-	TRBJ2-1	CASSYLLGPYNEQFF
TRBV6-6	-	TRBJ1-2	CASSYPWGQANYGYTF
TRBV5-1	TRBD1	TRBJ2-5	CASSLSWTGETQYF
TRBV7-6	-	TRBJ2-5	CASSLAFQETQYF
TRBV5-4	-	TRBJ1-2	CASSLDYLANTHGYTF
TRBV6-5	TRBD1	TRBJ1-4	CASRRTGGREKLFF
TRBV5-1	-	TRBJ2-1	CASSPPPRGAPPNEQFF
TRBV6-5	TRBD1	TRBJ2-7	CASKKYAGTVYEQYF
TRBV28	TRBD2	TRBJ2-7	CASRLAGPSYEQYF
TRBV2	-	TRBJ1-5	CACRVEQGNQPQHF
TRBV2	-	TRBJ2-1	CASSDSLATYNEQFF
TRBV7-8	-	TRBJ1-6	CASSLAMMGRALHF
TRBV30	-	TRBJ1-3	CAWRFSGHYGNTIYF
TRBV6-5	-	TRBJ1-2	CASSYSGAYGYTF
TRBV4-2	TRBD2	TRBJ2-5	CASSQGTSGETQYF
TRBV19	TRBD1	TRBJ1-4	CASSKQGRGGEKLFF
TRBV5-1	TRBD2	TRBJ2-3	CASSVLYAGGTDTQYF
TRBV18	TRBD1	TRBJ2-7	CASSPNTGGYEQYF
TRBV13	TRBD1	TRBJ2-7	CASRMAGQGTYEQYF
TRBV4-2	-	TRBJ2-3	CASSQVYEGVGTDTQYF
TRBV11-2	TRBD1	TRBJ2-7	CASSPATGIPYEQYF
TRBV2	-	TRBJ1-4	CASTAVEKLFF
TRBV5-1	-	TRBJ2-7	CASSLVGLSYEQYF
TRBV11-3	-	TRBJ2-1	CASSPAGNEQFF
TRBV6-6	-	TRBJ1-2	CASSRVNYGYTF
TRBV5-1	-	TRBJ1-1	CASSPELNTEAFF
TRBV4-1	TRBD1	TRBJ1-3	CASSQGTGRSGNTIYF